This entry describes one T cell receptor (beta chain). The antigen is undetermined. Measured with immunoSEQ multiplex PCR; TCRdb has only the in-frame clones, and not every one. The sample lists 9,900 or so clones, around 60% occurring once. This entry comes from a study of CD4+ T cells in melanoma. Study-wide findings and caveats: A reported correlation linked neoantigen-specific CD4+ T cells to CD8+, macrophage and B cell function. In melanoma, neoantigen-specific CD4+ T cells reportedly differed in differentiation state.

This CDR3 contains 13 residues. Germline V CDR1 and CDR2: SGHAT, FQNNGV. V lost 5 bases, J lost 11 bases, and 18 bases lay in between. This TCR derives from a human donor with melanoma. The chain recombines TRBV11-2 with TRBJ1-1; a weak D match, TRBD1 (5 bases). Sequencing was performed on cells from a culture (not recorded whether cultured in vitro). CDR3 in amino acids: CASSLGTGLVAFF. The CDR3, as DNA: TGTGCCAGCAGCCTGGGGACCGGCCTCGTGGCTTTCTTT.